This T cell receptor beta chain comes out of a study of cytomegalovirus exposure and HLA in healthy donors. This CDR3 is built from 14 residues. Looked up from germline, CDR1 is SGHRS and CDR2 is YFSETQ. In the PCR, 60 Vbeta and 13 Jbeta primers were used. As processed by the authors: An analysis performed later counted around 86 million unique TCR beta chains (approximately 11 million of them shared). Some clones are missing from TCRdb's copy, which holds only in-frame ones; the method was immunoSEQ multiplex PCR. That table gives V, J and clone size, and the DNA gave D and trimming. The sample table includes 90,000 to 120,000 clones.

The sample comprised PBMCs. The TCR sequence derives from a man in his forties or fifties in good health and CMV-seronegative. The rearrangement joins TRBV5-1 to TRBJ2-5, with TRBD2 matching 13 bases. The DNA end lines up better with TRBJ2-7; the J call may be wrong. CDR3 sequence (DNA): TGCGCCAGCAGATGGACTAGCGGGGGCTACGAGCAGTACTTC. This sequence encodes CASRWTSGGYEQYF.